The entry that follows covers one TCR beta chain sequence. The data stem from a study of blood T cell repertoires in COVID-19. Turning to the study itself: Material from acute and convalescent COVID-19 was sourced from the United States, Italy and Spain. Sources were T cells, B-cell-depleted T cells, or PBMCs; the material itself was cDNA or gDNA.

The CDR3 loop spans 15 amino acids. Deletions cut 5 bases from V and 11 bases from J, with 24 bases between. Germline V gene sequence: CDR1 SGHTA, CDR2 FQGNSA. How the authors handled the data: Scientists estimated how many nucleated cells there were by amplifying reference gene primers. Method: immunoSEQ multiplex PCR; TCRdb's copy keeps in-frame clones and lacks some. That table supplies the V and J calls and clone size; D and trimming were determined from the DNA. The table has some 150,000 clones, about 84% seen once. J is TRBJ1-1 and V is TRBV7-2; D remains unclear. This receptor was identified in a woman older than 75 in a cohort sampled during active or convalescent COVID-19. The source material was peripheral blood. The CDR3 spells CASSPHPPGGNEAFF. The CDR3 bases are TGTGCCAGCAGCCCCCACCCCCCGGGAGGCAATGAGGCTTTCTTT.